This record looks at one T cell receptor (beta chain) sequence and its context. In the original workflow: Counts of nucleated cells, estimated from reference gene primer amplification, were obtained. Assay: immunoSEQ multiplex PCR; the TCRdb copy retains only in-frame clones and omits some. D and trimming were read from the DNA, whereas the V and J calls and clone size are those reported in that table. Of over 100,000 clones in the sample, 85% to 90% were seen once. The data were obtained in a study of blood T cell repertoires in COVID-19. The wider study: Samples came from the United States, Italy and Spain, spanning acute and convalescent COVID-19. Nucleic acid was either cDNA or gDNA, and it came from T cells, B-cell-depleted T cells, or PBMCs.

The germline V gene has CDR1 SGHDT and CDR2 YYEEEE. The CDR3 runs to 14 residues. V lost 3 bases, J lost 2 bases, and 2 bases stayed unmatched. The chain carries TRBV5-6 and TRBJ2-7, with 10 positions matching TRBD1. The sample comprised peripheral blood. The clonotype comes from a man in his forties or fifties with active or convalescent COVID-19. The CDR3 DNA is TGTGCCAGCAGCTGGACAGGGGGGACCTACGAGCAGTACTTC. Amino acids: CASSWTGGTYEQYF.